Listed here are 11 T cell receptor beta chains from one sample, sequenced in a study of T cells in Graves' hyperthyroidism and ophthalmopathy. The source material, RNA transcripts, was used to amplify TCR beta CDR3 regions. The HTBI primer set served for first-round RT-PCR of the TCR CDR3. TCRdb ran MiXCR on the multiplex PCR reads and lists one entry per CDR3 protein. In the table there are a few hundred thousand distinct CDR3 sequences, roughly an eighth of which are singletons. The sequencing sample was made of blood. The receptors here all came from a woman in her forties with Graves' ophthalmopathy.

This clonotype occurred many times. V and J are TRBV28 and TRBJ1-2; no reliable D call. V lost 8 bases and J lost 7, with 11 bases in between. Germline loops: CDR1 MDHEN, CDR2 SYDVKM. This CDR3 is built from 11 residues. The CDR3 region is CASRVVGGYTF. CDR3 coding DNA: TGTGCCAGCCGGGTAGTGGGTGGCTACACCTTC.

This clonotype was found a few times. The chain joins TRBV4-1 to TRBJ1-2; no firm D call. CDR1 is MGHRA and CDR2 is YSYEKL in the germline V gene. V lost 6 bases, J lost 8 bases, and 19 bases lay in between. This CDR3 is 14 amino acids long. CDR3 nucleotide sequence: TGCGCCAGCAGTGACCCCCGGGCGGGAAGGGGCTACACCTTC. This codes for CASSDPRAGRGYTF.

The chain couples TRBV14 to TRBJ2-1, with D unresolved. V dropped 4 bases and J dropped 7 bases, with 11 bases sitting between them. Germline lookup yields CDR1 SGHDN and CDR2 FVKESK. This CDR3 comprises 13 residues. The CDR3 coding sequence is TGTGCCAGCAGCCGAAACTTAATGAATGAGCAGTTCTTC. Protein: CASSRNLMNEQFF.

This clonotype turned up a few times. The rearrangement joins TRBV7-9 to TRBJ1-1, with 8 positions matching TRBD1. This CDR3 region has 15 residues. The V segment lost 4 bases and the J segment 0 bases; nucleotides outside the gene matches: 4. CDR1 SEHNR and CDR2 FQNEAQ come from the germline V gene (reference sequence). CDR3 loop: CASSSHRGLNTEAFF. The CDR3 region has the DNA TGTGCCAGCAGCTCCCACAGGGGGTTGAACACTGAAGCTTTCTTT.

This clonotype was recorded many times. This chain uses TRBV7-9 with TRBJ1-1, with 11 positions matching TRBD1. J was trimmed by 3 bases and V by 5 bases; bases with no gene match: 2. The CDR3 is 14 residues long. Germline lookup yields CDR1 SEHNR and CDR2 FQNEAQ (reference sequence). The CDR3 sequence is CASSQGQGDTEAFF. The CDR3 region has the DNA TGTGCCAGCAGCCAGGGACAGGGGGACACTGAAGCTTTCTTT.

Ten or more counts support this clonotype. This chain connects TRBV27 to TRBJ2-1; D is possibly TRBD2 (5 bases). The CDR3 length is 14 residues. Germline V gene sequence: CDR1 MNHEY, CDR2 SMNVEV (reference sequence). With 6 bases removed from V and 1 base from J, the gap between germline ends came to 10 bases. The CDR3 region is CASRSRTSYNEQFF. CDR3 nucleotide sequence: TGTGCCAGCAGATCCCGGACTTCCTACAATGAGCAGTTCTTC.

The rearrangement uses TRBV9 and TRBJ1-6; D possibly corresponds to TRBD1 (6 bases). CDR3 size: 16 residues. Trimming took off 4 bases at V and 7 bases at J, with 18 bases between the two ends. In germline, CDR1 is SGDLS, CDR2 YYNGEE. DNA of the CDR3: TGTGCCAGCAGCCCCACTACACAGGGCGGGAATTCACCCCTCCACTTT. It codes for CASSPTTQGGNSPLHF.

The genes are TRBV11-2 and TRBJ2-7; 7 bases line up with TRBD2. V lost 5 bases, J lost 2 bases, and 9 bases stayed unmatched. The CDR3 is 15 amino acids. Per the germline V gene, CDR1 is SGHAT and CDR2 is FQNNGV. CDR3: CASSQPGRVAYEQYF. Here the CDR3 DNA reads TGTGCCAGCAGCCAGCCGGGGAGGGTCGCCTACGAGCAGTACTTC.

The rearrangement joins TRBV5-5 to TRBJ2-7; D unclear. Trimming shortened V by 4 bases and J by 5 bases, and 16 bases separated the two germline ends. The CDR3 is 14 residues long. The germline gives CDR1 SGHKS, CDR2 YYEKEE (reference sequence). CDR3 protein: CASSLISGPHEQYF. The DNA of the CDR3 is TGTGCCAGCAGCCTCATATCTGGCCCACACGAGCAGTACTTC.

This rearrangement joins TRBV9 to TRBJ2-1, with 12 bases identical to TRBD2. Germline-derived CDR1 and CDR2 are SGDLS and YYNGEE. CDR3 length: 16 amino acids. J was trimmed by 3 bases and V by 3 bases; bases with no gene match: 4. The DNA of the CDR3 is TGTGCCAGCAGCGGACTAGCGGGAGAAGTCTACAATGAGCAGTTCTTC. Translating it yields CASSGLAGEVYNEQFF.

The chain recombines TRBV24-1 with TRBJ2-3; possibly TRBD1 or TRBD2 for D (5 bases each). The germline V gene encodes CDR1 KGHDR and CDR2 SFDVKD. The CDR3 sequence is 15 residues long. Trimming removed 4 bases at V and 6 bases at J, with 16 bases between. The CDR3 loop is CATSEGPPSGDTQYF. The CDR3, as DNA: TGTGCCACCAGTGAGGGACCCCCTTCGGGGGATACGCAGTATTTT.